The 30 T cell receptor beta chains presented below share a single source sample, sequenced in a study of a mutant IDH1 vaccine in newly diagnosed glioma. These receptors' antigens are unknown. Time point meaning: week 47, end of study. What each vaccine dose contained was 300 ug of mutant IDH1 20-mer peptide, accompanied by topical imiquimod. The repertoire was sequenced with immunoSEQ multiplex PCR; TCRdb's copy has only in-frame clones and lacks some. In the table there are approximately 80,000 clones, 75% to 90% of which are singletons. Here the sequenced sample was PBMCs, taken from a glioma patient whose treatment included an IDH1 peptide vaccine. The receptors derive from a middle-aged man with glioma.

The chain couples TRBV11-3 to TRBJ2-3, with D tentatively TRBD2 (6 bases). CDR1 and CDR2 from the germline V gene are SGHNT and YENEEA. The CDR3 has 15 amino acids. With 3 bases removed from V and 4 bases from J, the gap between germline ends came to 14 bases. CDR3 coding DNA: TGTGCCAGCAGCTTGGGGGGATCGTTTGCAGATACGCAGTATTTT. This sequence encodes CASSLGGSFADTQYF.

In this sample, this clone is medium-sized. The chain is built from TRBV30 and TRBJ1-4; TRBD1 agrees at 7 bases. Germline CDR1 and CDR2: GTSNPN and SVGIG (reference sequence). CDR3 length: 13 residues. V was pared by 5 bases and J by 4 bases, with 4 bases of the junction left unmatched. As DNA, the CDR3 is TGTGCCTGGGCCCGGGACAGTAATGAAAAACTGTTTTTT. Protein sequence: CAWARDSNEKLFF. The whole variable domain, filled in from reference TRBV30 and TRBJ1-4, reads SQTIHQWPATLVQPVGSPLSLECTVEGTSNPNLYWYRQAAGRGLQLLFYSVGIGQISSEVPQNLSASRPQDRQFILSSKKLLLSDSGFYLCAWARDSNEKLFFGSGTQLSVL.

The chain is built from TRBV6-5 and TRBJ1-1; D is unresolved. V gave up 8 bases and J gave up 0 bases, with 4 bases separating them. The CDR3 sequence is 11 residues long. CDR1 is MNHEY, CDR2 SVGAGI, per germline. The CDR3 loop reads CASGLNTEAFF. For the CDR3, the DNA is TGTGCCAGCGGGCTGAACACTGAAGCTTTCTTT.

The chain uses TRBV6-6 and TRBJ2-1; possibly TRBD1 for D (6 bases). This CDR3 contains 15 residues. From germline, CDR1 is MNHNY and CDR2 SVGAGI (reference sequence). V was pared by 7 bases and J by 5 bases, with 18 bases between. CDR3 loop: CASINGGARHNEQFF. The DNA for the CDR3 is TGTGCCAGCATAAATGGGGGCGCCCGTCACAATGAGCAGTTCTTC.

This chain uses TRBV11-2 with TRBJ1-1; tentatively, D is TRBD1 (5 bases). CDR3 size: 12 residues. The germline V gene encodes CDR1 SGHAT and CDR2 FQNNGV. V was shortened by 2 bases and J by 8 bases, with 9 bases between the two germline ends. In DNA form, the CDR3 reads TGTGCCAGCAGCTTATCCGCAGGGGAAGCTTTCTTT. It is translated as CASSLSAGEAFF.

The chain has TRBV28 and TRBJ1-2; D uncertain. Trimming stripped 8 bases from V and 8 bases from J, with 9 bases between. CDR3 size: 10 residues. Germline V gene sequence: CDR1 MDHEN, CDR2 SYDVKM. In nucleotides, the CDR3 is TGTGCCAGCCTGGCCGGAGGCTACACCTTC. Its protein is CASLAGGYTF.

The J gene is TRBJ2-5, the V gene TRBV19; D gene uncertain. The CDR3 runs to 16 residues. V was pared by 5 bases and J by 2 bases, with 18 bases between. Germline assignment: CDR1 LNHDA and CDR2 SQIVND (reference sequence). CDR3 residues: CASSPDSRRGQETQYF. CDR3 coding DNA: TGTGCCAGTAGTCCCGACTCTCGGCGTGGGCAAGAGACCCAGTACTTC.

The CDR3 loop is CASSTSGGGWFNEQFF. Written as DNA, the CDR3 is TGTGCCAGCAGTACTAGCGGGGGAGGTTGGTTCAATGAGCAGTTCTTC. This sequence joins TRBV6-4 and TRBJ2-1; 11 bases are shared with TRBD2. Germline CDR1 and CDR2: MRHNA and SNTAGT. The CDR3 loop spans 16 amino acids. J was trimmed by 6 bases and V by 5 bases; bases with no gene match: 9.

This sequence joins TRBV28 and TRBJ1-2; D not resolved. Per germline, CDR1 MDHEN and CDR2 SYDVKM. This CDR3 is built from 15 residues. V lost 3 bases and J lost 3, with 14 bases in between. The CDR3 nucleotides read TGTGCCAGCAGTTTCATCGGGTCCGGGTACTATGGCTACACCTTC. It yields the protein CASSFIGSGYYGYTF.

The chain uses TRBV4-3 and TRBJ1-2; maybe TRBD1 (5 bases). The length of the CDR3 is 16 residues. Trimming left V 1 base short and J 5 bases short, with 17 bases between. CDR1 and CDR2 from the germline V gene are LGHNA and YSLEER. The CDR3 DNA reads as TGCGCCAGCAGCCAAGGGCGGGTCAGGGAGGGATATGGCTACACCTTC. This gives the protein CASSQGRVREGYGYTF.

This clone came up a few times. The chain employs TRBV7-2 and TRBJ1-5; D remains ambiguous. This CDR3 spans 15 amino acids. CDR1 and CDR2 from the germline V gene are SGHTA and FQGNSA. Trimming took off 0 bases at V and 4 bases at J, with 10 bases between the two ends. Here the CDR3 reads CASSLASQVNQPQHF. The CDR3 DNA reads TGTGCCAGCAGCTTAGCAAGCCAAGTAAATCAGCCCCAGCATTTT.

J is TRBJ2-5 and V is TRBV4-1, with D maybe TRBD2 (5 bases). The J call may be in error: the DNA end matches TRBJ2-7 better. The CDR3 consists of 13 residues. Looked up from germline, CDR1 is MGHRA and CDR2 is YSYEKL. Written as DNA, the CDR3 is TGCGCCAGCAGCCAAGTAGCGCCCTACGAGCAGTACTTC. Its protein is CASSQVAPYEQYF.

This chain connects TRBV27 to TRBJ2-2; no reliable D call. V was cut by 6 bases and J by 6 bases, with 14 bases left in between. Germline-derived CDR1 and CDR2 are MNHEY and SMNVEV (reference sequence). The CDR3 has 14 residues. The CDR3, as DNA: TGTGCCAGCAGCACCACCCGAATCGCCGGGGAGCTGTTTTTT. Protein product: CASSTTRIAGELFF.

DNA of the CDR3: TGTGCCAGCTCATCCCGACAGGGGGACGAGCAGTACTTC. Protein: CASSSRQGDEQYF. The rearrangement links TRBV18 to TRBJ2-7, with 9 bases matching TRBD1. Germline loops: CDR1 KGHSH, CDR2 LQKENI. The CDR3 sequence is 13 residues long. Trimming removed 5 bases from V and 5 bases from J; junction bases left unmatched: 4.

The chain has TRBV7-3 and TRBJ2-7; D may be TRBD2 (5 bases). The CDR3 consists of 13 residues. Trimming cost V 5 bases and J 4 bases, with 12 bases left between them. Germline V CDR1 and CDR2: SGHTA, FQGTGA. DNA for the CDR3: TGTGCCAGCAGCCGGGCCCCGGGGTACGAGCAGTACTTC. Translating gives CASSRAPGYEQYF.

V and J are TRBV7-8 and TRBJ2-5, with TRBD1 as a possible D gene (6 bases). TRBJ2-7 matches the DNA end more closely, so the J call is doubtful. The CDR3 extends over 14 amino acids. CDR1 and CDR2 (germline): SGHVS, FQNEAQ. The DNA for the CDR3 is TGTGCCAGCAGCCTCCGGGACACTTCCTACGAGCAGTACTTC. This encodes CASSLRDTSYEQYF.

The rearrangement uses TRBV6-6 and TRBJ2-3; 7 bases are shared with TRBD2. The ends lost 2 bases at V and 3 bases at J; junction bases unmatched: 8. CDR1 and CDR2 from the germline V gene are MNHNY and SVGAGI (reference sequence). CDR3 size: 16 residues. The CDR3 nucleotides are TGTGCCAGCAGTTACCCGGGGGGTGGGTTGACAGATACGCAGTATTTT. Translated, it gives CASSYPGGGLTDTQYF.

The CDR3 sequence is CASSPLSAGYYNEQFF. The DNA for the CDR3 is TGCGCCAGCAGCCCCCTTTCTGCAGGCTACTACAATGAGCAGTTCTTC. V is TRBV4-1 and J is TRBJ2-1; unclear D gene. The CDR3 extends over 16 amino acids. Trimming removed 4 bases from V and 3 bases from J, with 16 bases in between. CDR1 is MGHRA and CDR2 is YSYEKL in the germline V gene.

V is TRBV5-1 and J is TRBJ1-1; D perhaps matches TRBD1 (6 bases). Germline V gene data show CDR1 as SGHRS and CDR2 as YFSETQ. The CDR3 contains 16 residues. With 10 bases removed from V and 5 bases from J, the gap between germline ends came to 27 bases. The chain's CDR3 is CASAKSGGAMRTEAFF. Written as DNA, the CDR3 is TGCGCCTCAGCAAAATCTGGGGGGGCGATGAGGACTGAAGCTTTCTTT. The full variable domain, its missing parts supplied by reference TRBV5-1 and TRBJ1-1, is KAGVTQTPRYLIKTRGQQVTLSCSPISGHRSVSWYQQTPGQGLQFLFEYFSETQRNKGNFPGRFSGRQFSNSRSEMNVSTLELGDSALYLCASAKSGGAMRTEAFFGQGTRLTVV.

This clone was counted a few times. The J gene is TRBJ1-1, the V gene TRBV6-1, with 8 bases matching TRBD1. V shed 10 bases, J shed 6 bases, and the junction held 7 bases outside the gene matches. The germline gives CDR1 MNHNS, CDR2 SASEGT. This CDR3 contains 12 residues. CDR3 in amino acids: CAIRRGQSEAFF. The DNA of the CDR3 is TGTGCCATCCGCAGGGGGCAATCTGAAGCTTTCTTT.

The chain uses TRBV6-6 and TRBJ1-2; 10 nucleotides line up with TRBD1. Germline CDR1 reads MNHNY; CDR2 reads SVGAGI (reference sequence). CDR3 length equals 15 residues. The trim removed 5 bases at V and 3 bases at J, leaving 6 bases unmatched. CDR3 protein: CASSGGQGIHYGYTF. CDR3 sequence (DNA): TGTGCCAGCAGTGGGGGACAGGGGATCCACTATGGCTACACCTTC.

The genes are TRBV6-5 and TRBJ2-2, with 10 bases that match TRBD1. This CDR3 comprises 14 residues. V was clipped by 5 bases and J by 4 bases; unmatched bases: 1. Germline assignment: CDR1 MNHEY and CDR2 SVGAGI. This chain's CDR3 is CASSRTGGTGELFF. CDR3 coding DNA: TGTGCCAGCAGTCGGACAGGGGGCACCGGGGAGCTGTTTTTT.

V is TRBV5-1 and J is TRBJ1-1; tentatively, D is TRBD1 (5 bases). V gave up 0 bases and J gave up 1 base, with 13 bases separating them. Germline V lookup: CDR1 SGHRS, CDR2 YFSETQ. The CDR3 spans 16 residues. Here the CDR3 DNA reads TGCGCCAGCAGCTTGGTGGCCGGGACGGGGAACACTGAAGCTTTCTTT. Encoded protein: CASSLVAGTGNTEAFF.

The chain is built from TRBV10-2 and TRBJ1-1, with D unclear. The CDR3 is made up of 12 amino acids. V gave up 2 bases and J gave up 7 bases, with 8 bases separating them. CDR1 and CDR2 from the germline V gene are WSHSY and SAAADI. CDR3 sequence reads: CASSERRLEAFF. The CDR3 DNA follows: TGCGCCAGCAGTGAGCGGAGGCTTGAAGCTTTCTTT.

J is TRBJ1-2 and V is TRBV27; D not resolved. The CDR3 runs to 13 residues. The germline V gene encodes CDR1 MNHEY and CDR2 SMNVEV (reference sequence). Deletions cut 5 bases from V and 8 bases from J, with 15 bases between. The CDR3 DNA sequence: TGTGCCAGCAGTGCTGACTTGATTACGGGCTACACCTTC. This encodes CASSADLITGYTF.

The chain has TRBV28 and TRBJ1-3, with D unresolved. Trimming cost V 5 bases and J 3 bases, with 11 bases left between them. Looked up from germline, CDR1 is MDHEN and CDR2 is SYDVKM. The CDR3 contains 14 residues. The CDR3 DNA is TGTGCCAGCAGTACCGGGTTGGGTGGAAACACCATATATTTT. Its translation is CASSTGLGGNTIYF.

The table lists this clone with a count of one. The chain is built from TRBV5-4 and TRBJ2-7; 8 nucleotides match TRBD2. In germline, CDR1 is SGHNT, CDR2 YYREEE (reference sequence). This CDR3 is 15 amino acids long. V was clipped by 4 bases and J by 1 base; unmatched bases: 7. CDR3 region: CASSRGGETSYEQYF. The DNA of the CDR3 is TGTGCCAGCAGCCGGGGGGGGGAGACGTCCTACGAGCAGTACTTC.

This clone was counted only a few times. The chain uses TRBV30 and TRBJ1-1; 9 positions agree with TRBD1. V shed 5 bases and J 0 bases; nucleotides not matched to a gene: 1. Germline V CDR1 and CDR2: GTSNPN, SVGIG (reference sequence). The CDR3 contains 13 residues. This chain's CDR3 is CAWDRGLNTEAFF. CDR3 bases: TGTGCCTGGGACAGGGGGTTGAACACTGAAGCTTTCTTT.

This chain uses TRBV29-1 with TRBJ1-2, with a tentative D call TRBD1 (6 bases). CDR3 size: 14 residues. V gave up 7 bases and J gave up 6 bases, with 21 bases separating them. The germline V gene has CDR1 SQVTM and CDR2 ANQGSEA. The DNA for the CDR3 is TGCAGCGCCGGAAACGGCGGGGGGCAGGATGGCTACACCTTC. It yields the protein CSAGNGGGQDGYTF.

This sequence joins TRBV6-5 and TRBJ2-5, with D possibly called TRBD1 or TRBD2 (7 bases each). V was shortened by 5 bases and J by 5 bases, with 18 bases between the two germline ends. Germline values: CDR1 MNHEY, CDR2 SVGAGI. This CDR3 is built from 15 residues. CDR3 protein: CASSRIPGGGETQYF. Written as DNA, the CDR3 is TGTGCCAGCAGTCGAATCCCAGGGGGAGGGGAGACCCAGTACTTC.